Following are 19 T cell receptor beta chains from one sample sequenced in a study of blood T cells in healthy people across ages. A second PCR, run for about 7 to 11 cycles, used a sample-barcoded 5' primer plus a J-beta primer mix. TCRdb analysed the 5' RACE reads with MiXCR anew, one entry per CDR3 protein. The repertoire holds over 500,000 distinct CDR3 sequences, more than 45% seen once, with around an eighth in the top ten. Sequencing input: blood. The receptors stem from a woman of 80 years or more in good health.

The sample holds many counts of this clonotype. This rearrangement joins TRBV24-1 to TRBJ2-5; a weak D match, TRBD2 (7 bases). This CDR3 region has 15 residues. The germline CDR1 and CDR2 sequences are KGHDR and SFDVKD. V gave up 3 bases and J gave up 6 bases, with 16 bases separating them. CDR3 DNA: TGTGCCACCAGTGATCCCGTAGGGGGGGTGCAGACCCAGTACTTC. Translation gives CATSDPVGGVQTQYF.

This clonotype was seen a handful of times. CDR3 residues: CSVDGSQETQYF. In DNA, the CDR3 is TGCAGCGTTGATGGCAGCCAAGAGACCCAGTACTTC. V is TRBV29-1 and J is TRBJ2-4; no firm D call. The end of the DNA is better explained by TRBJ2-5, so the J call may be wrong. The germline V gene has CDR1 SQVTM and CDR2 ANQGSEA. This CDR3 comprises 12 residues.

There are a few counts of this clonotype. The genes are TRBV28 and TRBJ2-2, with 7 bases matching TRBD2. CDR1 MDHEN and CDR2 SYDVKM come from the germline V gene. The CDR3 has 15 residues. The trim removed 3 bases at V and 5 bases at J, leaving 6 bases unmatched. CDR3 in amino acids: CASSLQAGLTGELFF. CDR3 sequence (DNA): TGTGCCAGCAGTTTGCAAGCGGGACTAACCGGGGAGCTGTTTTTT.

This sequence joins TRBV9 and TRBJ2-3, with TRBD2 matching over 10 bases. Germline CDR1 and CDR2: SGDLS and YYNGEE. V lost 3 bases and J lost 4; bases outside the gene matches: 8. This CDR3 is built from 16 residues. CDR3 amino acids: CASSGGAGGPSDTQYF. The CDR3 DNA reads TGTGCCAGCAGCGGAGGAGCGGGAGGGCCCTCAGATACGCAGTATTTT.

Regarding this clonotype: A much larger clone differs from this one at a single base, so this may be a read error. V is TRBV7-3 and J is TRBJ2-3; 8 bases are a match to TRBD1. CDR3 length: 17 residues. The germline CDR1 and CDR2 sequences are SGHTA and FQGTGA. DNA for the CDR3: TGTGCCGGCAGCTTAACGCTAGGACAGGGTGGTACAGATACGCAGTATTTT. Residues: CAGSLTLGQGGTDTQYF.

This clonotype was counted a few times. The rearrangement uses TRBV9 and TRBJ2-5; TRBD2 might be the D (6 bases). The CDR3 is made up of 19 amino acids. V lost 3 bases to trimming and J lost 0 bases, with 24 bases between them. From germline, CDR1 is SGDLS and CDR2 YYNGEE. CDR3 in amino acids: CASSEQHRSGGLYQETQYF. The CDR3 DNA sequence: TGTGCCAGCAGCGAACAACACCGTAGCGGAGGCCTGTACCAAGAGACCCAGTACTTC.

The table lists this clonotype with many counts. This chain's CDR3 is CASSLRDGPYAEQFF. The DNA for the CDR3 is TGTGCCAGCAGTTTGAGGGACGGTCCATATGCCGAGCAGTTCTTC. The J gene is TRBJ2-1, the V gene TRBV12-3 or TRBV12-4, with D possibly being TRBD1 or TRBD2 (5 bases each). There are 15 residues in the CDR3. V was shortened by 3 bases and J by 10 bases, with 19 bases between the two germline ends.

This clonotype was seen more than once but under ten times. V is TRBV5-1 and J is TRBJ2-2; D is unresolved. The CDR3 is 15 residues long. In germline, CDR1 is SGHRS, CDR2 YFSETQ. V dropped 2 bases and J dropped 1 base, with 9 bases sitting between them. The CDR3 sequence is CASSLPWGNTGELFF. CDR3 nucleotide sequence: TGCGCCAGCAGCTTACCATGGGGGAACACCGGGGAGCTGTTTTTT.

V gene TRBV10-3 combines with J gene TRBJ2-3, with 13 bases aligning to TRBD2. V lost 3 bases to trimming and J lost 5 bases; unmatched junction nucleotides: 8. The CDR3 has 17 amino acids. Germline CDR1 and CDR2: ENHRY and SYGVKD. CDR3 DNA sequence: TGTGCCATCAGTGAATCCGGACTAGCGGGAGAGGTAGATACGCAGTATTTT. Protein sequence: CAISESGLAGEVDTQYF.

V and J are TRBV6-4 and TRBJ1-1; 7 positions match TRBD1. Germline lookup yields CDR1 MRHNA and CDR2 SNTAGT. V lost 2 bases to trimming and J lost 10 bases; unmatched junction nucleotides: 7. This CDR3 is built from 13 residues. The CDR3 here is CASSDDRDGRAFF. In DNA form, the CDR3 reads TGTGCCAGCAGTGACGACAGGGATGGGAGAGCTTTCTTT.

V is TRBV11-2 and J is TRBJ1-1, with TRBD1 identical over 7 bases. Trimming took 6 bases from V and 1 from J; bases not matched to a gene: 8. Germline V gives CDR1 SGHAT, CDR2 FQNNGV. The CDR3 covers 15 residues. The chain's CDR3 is CASSLMTGTNTEAFF. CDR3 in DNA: TGTGCCAGCAGTTTGATGACAGGGACGAACACTGAAGCTTTCTTT.

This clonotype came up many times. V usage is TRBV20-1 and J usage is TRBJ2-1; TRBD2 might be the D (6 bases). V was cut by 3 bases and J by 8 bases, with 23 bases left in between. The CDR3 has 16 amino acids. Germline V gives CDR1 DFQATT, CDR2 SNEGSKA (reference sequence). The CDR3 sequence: CSARAEAGRFIHEQFF. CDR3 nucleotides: TGCAGTGCTAGGGCCGAGGCGGGAAGGTTCATCCATGAGCAGTTCTTC.

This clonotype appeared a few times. The CDR3 loop is CATSGASGLPDTQYF. CDR3 coding DNA: TGTGCCACCAGTGGGGCATCGGGATTGCCAGATACGCAGTATTTT. The V call is TRBV24-1, the J call TRBJ2-3; TRBD2 is a possible D gene (5 bases). The germline V and J ends were trimmed by 5 bases and 4 bases, with 15 bases remaining between them. This CDR3 is 15 amino acids long. The germline V gene encodes CDR1 KGHDR and CDR2 SFDVKD.

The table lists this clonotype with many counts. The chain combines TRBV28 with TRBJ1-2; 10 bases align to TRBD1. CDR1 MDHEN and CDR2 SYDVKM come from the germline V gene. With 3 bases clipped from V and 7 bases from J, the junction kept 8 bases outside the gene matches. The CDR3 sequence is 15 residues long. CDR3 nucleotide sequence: TGTGCCAGCAGTTTCCTCGACAGGGGGCCGGGTGGCTACACCTTC. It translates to CASSFLDRGPGGYTF.

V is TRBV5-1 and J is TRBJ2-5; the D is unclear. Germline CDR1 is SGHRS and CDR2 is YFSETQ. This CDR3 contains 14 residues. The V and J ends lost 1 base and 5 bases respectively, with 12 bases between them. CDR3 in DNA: TGCGCCAGCAGCTTGATGGGTCCGGCGGAGACCCAGTACTTC. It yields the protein CASSLMGPAETQYF.

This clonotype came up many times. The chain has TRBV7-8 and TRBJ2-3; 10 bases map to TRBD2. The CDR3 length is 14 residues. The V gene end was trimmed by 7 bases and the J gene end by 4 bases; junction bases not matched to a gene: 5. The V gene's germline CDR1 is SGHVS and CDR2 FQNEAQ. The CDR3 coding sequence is TGTGCCAGCAACCTACTAGCGGGATCAGATACGCAGTATTTT. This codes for CASNLLAGSDTQYF.

Written as DNA, the CDR3 is TGTGCCAGCAGCTACCGGACTAGCGGGGGTTATGATACGCAGTATTTT. Its translation is CASSYRTSGGYDTQYF. The chain employs TRBV7-9 and TRBJ2-3, with 13 bases matching TRBD2. CDR1 is SEHNR, CDR2 FQNEAQ, per germline (reference sequence). The CDR3 covers 16 residues. The trim removed 4 bases at V and 6 bases at J, leaving 7 bases unmatched.

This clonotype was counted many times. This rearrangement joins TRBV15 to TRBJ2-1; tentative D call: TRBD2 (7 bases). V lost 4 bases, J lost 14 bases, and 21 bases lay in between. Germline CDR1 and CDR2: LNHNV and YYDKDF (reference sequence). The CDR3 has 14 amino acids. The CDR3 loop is CATSKGGLPPEEFF. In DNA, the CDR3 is TGTGCCACCAGCAAGGGGGGACTACCCCCCGAGGAGTTCTTC.

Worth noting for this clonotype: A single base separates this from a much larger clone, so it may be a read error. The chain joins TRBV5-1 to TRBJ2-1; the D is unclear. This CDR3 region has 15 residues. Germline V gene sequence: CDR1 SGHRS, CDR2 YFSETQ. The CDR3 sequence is CTSSLMESSYNEQFF. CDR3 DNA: TGCACCAGCAGCTTGATGGAGAGCTCCTACAATGAGCAGTTCTTC.